This T cell receptor beta chain was observed in a study of blood T cell repertoires in COVID-19. Study-level information: Sites across the United States, Italy and Spain contributed samples from acute and convalescent COVID-19. T cells, B-cell-depleted T cells, or PBMCs supplied cDNA or gDNA.

Germline V CDR1 and CDR2: SGHDN, FVKESK. Trimming removed 4 bases from V and 1 base from J, with 8 bases in between. This CDR3 is 14 amino acids long. The table lists this clone with a few counts. The same CDR3 also results from other DNA sequences found in this sample. Per the original data handling: Using reference gene primer amplification, nucleated cell counts were estimated. TCRdb's copy holds only in-frame clones and misses some; the assay was immunoSEQ multiplex PCR. The DNA was the basis for D and trimming; V, J and clone size are from that table. This sample carries roughly 280,000 clones, around 84% of them seen once, and the ten largest clones take 4% to 4.5%.

The specimen was peripheral blood. This receptor was taken from a man aged 60 to 75 with acute or convalescent COVID-19. The V and J genes are TRBV14 and TRBJ1-3, with D possibly matching TRBD1 (5 bases). In DNA form, the CDR3 reads TGTGCCAGCAGCCCTGGACATTCTGGAAACACCATATATTTT. The encoded protein is CASSPGHSGNTIYF.